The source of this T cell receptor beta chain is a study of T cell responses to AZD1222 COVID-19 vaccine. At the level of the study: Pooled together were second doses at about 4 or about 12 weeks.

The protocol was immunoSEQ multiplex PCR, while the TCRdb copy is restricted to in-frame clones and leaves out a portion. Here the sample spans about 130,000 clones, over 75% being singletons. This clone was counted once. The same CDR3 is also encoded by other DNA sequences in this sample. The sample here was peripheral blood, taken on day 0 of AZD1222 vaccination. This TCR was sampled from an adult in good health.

The CDR3 DNA follows: TGTGCCAGCAGCTTGGGCACCGGGGAGCTGTTTTTT. Translating gives CASSLGTGELFF. The rearrangement joins TRBV7-6 to TRBJ2-2; D unresolved. Looked up from germline, CDR1 is SGHVS and CDR2 is FNYEAQ. CDR3 length: 12 amino acids. Trimming left V 3 bases short and J 4 bases short, with 3 bases between.